One and the same sample provided the 24 T cell receptor beta chains below, sequenced in a study of beta chain features in type 1 diabetes. Study outcomes and limitations: A moderate, significant TCRB CDR3 shortening appeared in type 1 diabetes across four CD4+ subsets.

Expressed TCRB transcripts were sequenced, since all the RNA that had been isolated was reverse transcribed. The table came from immunoSEQ multiplex PCR; TCRdb's copy has only in-frame clones and leaves some out. The table shows around 140,000 clones, with 9% occurring only once. These TCRs are of unknown antigen specificity. Sequences were obtained from central memory CD4+ T cells from blood. The receptors were sampled from a man in his thirties or forties with type 1 diabetes.

This clone has just a few counts. J is TRBJ2-3 and V is TRBV7-9, with TRBD2 as a possible D gene (7 bases). Germline CDR1 and CDR2: SEHNR and FQNEAQ (reference sequence). V gave up 5 bases and J gave up 2 bases, with 14 bases separating them. CDR3 size: 15 residues. The CDR3 is CASSGGAQVTDTQYF. The DNA for the CDR3 is TGTGCCAGCAGCGGGGGGGCGCAGGTCACAGATACGCAGTATTTT.

This clone was observed a few times. The rearrangement joins TRBV4-2 to TRBJ2-7; 9 positions agree with TRBD2. This CDR3 contains 15 residues. The germline gives CDR1 LGHNA, CDR2 YNFKEQ. The trim removed 4 bases at V and 2 bases at J, leaving 6 bases unmatched. CDR3 loop: CASSRSLAGTYEQYF. DNA of the CDR3: TGTGCCAGCAGCCGATCCCTAGCGGGGACCTACGAGCAGTACTTC.

The rearrangement joins TRBV6-5 to TRBJ2-6; D is uncertain. V lost 4 bases and J lost 0, with 7 bases in between. Looked up from germline, CDR1 is MNHEY and CDR2 is SVGAGI. CDR3 size: 15 residues. The CDR3 DNA follows: TGTGCCAGCAGTTTATTCTACTCTGGGGCCAACGTCCTGACTTTC. Residues: CASSLFYSGANVLTF.

This clone was seen more than once but under ten times. The V gene is TRBV7-2, the J gene TRBJ2-1; D may be TRBD2 (7 bases). The CDR3 covers 14 residues. V was clipped by 4 bases and J by 6 bases, with 13 bases between them. Germline lookup yields CDR1 SGHTA and CDR2 FQGNSA. CDR3 in DNA: TGTGCCAGCAGCTCCGCGGGGGCGCGCAATGAGCAGTTCTTC. Its translation is CASSSAGARNEQFF.

This clone was counted only a few times. This chain connects TRBV6-1 to TRBJ2-3; D gene uncertain. The CDR3 spans 12 residues. CDR1 and CDR2 from the germline V gene are MNHNS and SASEGT. V lost 5 bases to trimming and J lost 4 bases, with 7 bases between them. This CDR3 is CASSYQADTQYF. CDR3 nucleotide sequence: TGTGCCAGCAGTTATCAGGCAGATACGCAGTATTTT.

The gene calls are TRBV4-3 and TRBJ2-4, with TRBD1 matching over 7 bases. From germline, CDR1 is LGHNA and CDR2 YSLEER. Trimming took 3 bases from V and 6 from J; bases not matched to a gene: 5. The CDR3 is 14 residues long. CDR3 amino acids: CASSQGTALNIQYF. In DNA form, the CDR3 reads TGCGCCAGCAGCCAGGGGACAGCTTTAAACATTCAGTACTTC.

This clone was seen only a few times. The rearrangement links TRBV4-3 to TRBJ2-2; D is possibly TRBD1 (5 bases). This CDR3 region has 17 residues. V dropped 1 base and J dropped 4 bases, with 16 bases sitting between them. The V gene's germline CDR1 is LGHNA and CDR2 YSLEER. The CDR3 region is CASSQGVRDSITGELFF. The CDR3 DNA reads TGCGCCAGCAGCCAAGGTGTCCGAGACAGTATCACCGGGGAGCTGTTTTTT.

Concerning this clone: Within the sample, other DNA sequences also encode this same CDR3. The rearrangement uses TRBV6-1 and TRBJ2-1, with a tentative D call TRBD2 (6 bases). V gave up 6 bases and J gave up 7 bases, with 10 bases separating them. The CDR3 runs 12 residues. Per the germline V gene, CDR1 is MNHNS and CDR2 is SASEGT. CDR3 coding DNA: TGTGCCAGCAGCGACGGGGGAAATGAGCAGTTCTTC. Its translation: CASSDGGNEQFF.

This chain uses TRBV7-2 with TRBJ2-1; 8 bases match TRBD1. The germline gives CDR1 SGHTA, CDR2 FQGNSA. V shed 3 bases, J shed 4 bases, and the junction held 5 bases outside the gene matches. The length of the CDR3 is 15 residues. The CDR3 nucleotides are TGTGCCAGCAGCTTTGGGACAGGCGTTTACAATGAGCAGTTCTTC. Translating it yields CASSFGTGVYNEQFF.

This clone was counted only a few times. The chain links TRBV7-9 to TRBJ1-2; a possible D gene is TRBD1 (5 bases). The germline V gene encodes CDR1 SEHNR and CDR2 FQNEAQ (reference sequence). This CDR3 region has 14 residues. Trimming took off 1 base at V and 2 bases at J, with 8 bases between the two ends. The CDR3 region is CASSLGGGNYGYTF. CDR3 in DNA: TGTGCCAGCAGCTTAGGTGGGGGGAACTATGGCTACACCTTC.

This rearrangement joins TRBV7-2 to TRBJ1-2; 7 bases fit TRBD1. The trim removed 4 bases at V and 8 bases at J, leaving 7 bases unmatched. Germline-derived CDR1 and CDR2 are SGHTA and FQGNSA. The CDR3 covers 13 residues. The CDR3 coding sequence is TGTGCCAGCAGCTCCCAACAGGGGCGCGGCTACACCTTC. This translates into CASSSQQGRGYTF.

Notes on this clone: This specimen includes other DNA sequences encoding the same CDR3. The CDR3: CASSLGQGNSPLHF. The CDR3 coding sequence is TGCGCCAGCAGCTTGGGTCAGGGCAATTCACCCCTCCACTTT. V is TRBV5-1 and J is TRBJ1-6; possible D gene TRBD1, 5 bases. V lost 0 bases and J 7 bases, leaving 8 bases between the germline ends. Germline lookup yields CDR1 SGHRS and CDR2 YFSETQ. This CDR3 region has 14 residues.

This clone showed up just a few times. The chain links TRBV5-1 to TRBJ2-5, with a weak D call TRBD2 (5 bases). The CDR3 has 15 residues. CDR1 SGHRS and CDR2 YFSETQ come from the germline V gene. The ends were cut back, 0 bases at V and 1 base at J, with 10 bases in the middle. The CDR3 coding sequence is TGCGCCAGCAGCTTGGGACGGGGTCCCCAAGAGACCCAGTACTTC. This gives the protein CASSLGRGPQETQYF.

Only a few counts were recorded for this clone. The CDR3 coding sequence is TGTGCCAGCAGCCACACCCCCGGCAGGGTACCCTACAATGAGCAGTTCTTC. This encodes CASSHTPGRVPYNEQFF. The V and J genes are TRBV21-1 and TRBJ2-1; the DNA was not used to check the table's D call, TRBD1. TRBV21-1 represents a pseudogene. The CDR3 has 17 residues.

This clone was observed a handful of times. V and J are TRBV9 and TRBJ2-1, with 12 positions matching TRBD2. The CDR3 has 16 residues. V dropped 0 bases and J dropped 4; count of bases not matched to a gene: 2. CDR1 and CDR2 (germline): SGDLS, YYNGEE. As DNA, the CDR3 is TGTGCCAGCAGCGTAGGGACTAGCGGGGCGTACAATGAGCAGTTCTTC. Residues: CASSVGTSGAYNEQFF.

Only a few counts were recorded for this clone. The J gene is TRBJ2-1, the V gene TRBV29-1, with D tentatively TRBD2 (6 bases). Trimming cost V 7 bases and J 9 bases, with 10 bases left between them. Germline CDR1 SQVTM, CDR2 ANQGSEA. This CDR3 contains 10 residues. CDR3 in DNA: TGCAGCGCGGGGGATGGTGAGCAGTTCTTC. It is translated as CSAGDGEQFF.

This clone was picked up many times. The chain combines TRBV2 with TRBJ2-3, with D hard to call. The germline V and J ends were trimmed by 9 bases and 5 bases, with 15 bases remaining between them. The CDR3 totals 13 residues. Germline CDR1 reads SNHLY; CDR2 reads FYNNEI. The CDR3 region is CASLALSQDTQYF. Written as DNA, the CDR3 is TGTGCCAGTCTCGCCCTGAGTCAAGATACGCAGTATTTT.

The V and J genes are TRBV18 and TRBJ2-7, with D perhaps TRBD1 (6 bases). Germline CDR1 and CDR2: KGHSH and LQKENI. Trimming took off 0 bases at V and 4 bases at J, with 13 bases between the two ends. The CDR3 has 15 residues. This CDR3 reads CASSPPGQGKYEQYF. CDR3 DNA: TGTGCCAGCTCACCACCGGGGCAGGGGAAGTACGAGCAGTACTTC.

This clone appeared a few times. J is TRBJ2-2 and V is TRBV4-2; TRBD1 aligns across 8 bases. Germline CDR1 and CDR2: LGHNA and YNFKEQ. V gave up 3 bases and J gave up 7 bases; unmatched junction bases: 16. The CDR3 covers 18 residues. The CDR3 sequence: CASSHDRGDPSLGGELFF. The CDR3 nucleotides are TGTGCCAGCAGCCATGACAGGGGCGACCCCTCCTTGGGCGGGGAGCTGTTTTTT.

DNA of the CDR3: TGTGCCAGCAGCGTAGGGATGTCTCGGGTGGCAGGGAATTCACCCCTCCACTTT. Residues: CASSVGMSRVAGNSPLHF. The rearrangement links TRBV9 to TRBJ1-6; perhaps TRBD1 as D (5 bases). The CDR3 is made up of 18 amino acids. Germline lookup yields CDR1 SGDLS and CDR2 YYNGEE. Trimming left V 0 bases short and J 7 bases short, with 20 bases between.

The rearrangement links TRBV9 to TRBJ2-5, with D possibly being TRBD1 (6 bases). The germline V gene has CDR1 SGDLS and CDR2 YYNGEE. Trimming removed 4 bases from V and 2 bases from J, with 6 bases in between. The CDR3 covers 12 residues. CDR3 protein: CASSTGQETQYF. The CDR3 bases are TGTGCCAGCAGCACAGGGCAAGAGACCCAGTACTTC.

This clone was found a few times. The chain carries TRBV5-1 and TRBJ1-5, with TRBD1 identical over 8 bases. Germline CDR1 is SGHRS and CDR2 is YFSETQ. The junction had 9 bases not matched to a gene; V was cut back by 4 bases and J by 3 bases. The CDR3 loop spans 16 amino acids. The CDR3 nucleotides are TGCGCCAGCAGCCCGGACGGACAGGGCTACAATCAGCCCCAGCATTTT. It encodes CASSPDGQGYNQPQHF.

This clone came up a few times. The genes are TRBV11-2 and TRBJ2-5; tentative D call: TRBD2 (5 bases). The CDR3 consists of 14 residues. The V gene lost 3 bases and the J gene lost 4 bases, with 12 bases spanning the gap. Germline V gene lookup returns CDR1 SGHAT and CDR2 FQNNGV. The CDR3 DNA follows: TGTGCCAGCAGCTTGGGTCGGGAAGGAGAGACCCAGTACTTC. Amino acid sequence: CASSLGREGETQYF.

This clone was seen more than once but under ten times. The gene calls are TRBV30 and TRBJ2-1; TRBD1 aligns across 7 bases. CDR1 and CDR2 from the germline V gene are GTSNPN and SVGIG (reference sequence). The CDR3 runs 16 residues. With V trimmed by 0 bases and J by 8 bases, 13 bases remained unmatched. CDR3 in amino acids: CAWSVQGTAGGDEQFF. CDR3 DNA: TGTGCCTGGAGTGTACAAGGGACAGCCGGAGGCGATGAGCAGTTCTTC.